These 5 T cell receptor beta chains came from one sample sequenced in a study of CD8 T cells in ankylosing spondylitis. In TCRdb, the 5' RACE reads were re-called with MiXCR into one record per CDR3 protein. In the table there are 210,000 or so distinct CDR3 sequences, roughly 8.2% of which are singletons. Sequenced: blood, either unsorted or a sorted T cell fraction (not recorded which). Receptor source: a female donor with ankylosing spondylitis or in good health (not recorded which).

This clonotype was counted many times. V is TRBV28 and J is TRBJ2-7, with 10 bases fitting TRBD1. Trimming took 7 bases from V and 4 from J; bases not matched to a gene: 10. CDR1 and CDR2 (germline): MDHEN, SYDVKM. CDR3 length: 15 residues. CDR3 residues: CASTKVGQGGYEQYF. Written as DNA, the CDR3 is TGTGCCAGCACCAAAGTTGGACAGGGGGGGTACGAGCAGTACTTC.

This clonotype occurred many times. The rearrangement links TRBV6-5 to TRBJ2-3; a possible D gene is TRBD2 (6 bases). V lost 2 bases, J lost 5 bases, and 11 bases lay in between. CDR1 and CDR2 from the germline V gene are MNHEY and SVGAGI. The CDR3 is 14 amino acids. This CDR3 is CASSYRLARDTQYF. The DNA of the CDR3 is TGTGCCAGCAGTTACAGGCTAGCGAGAGATACGCAGTATTTT.

This clonotype was counted many times. The chain employs TRBV15 and TRBJ2-3; no definite D call. V lost 1 base and J 0 bases, leaving 5 bases between the germline ends. The CDR3 has 14 amino acids. Germline V gene lookup returns CDR1 LNHNV and CDR2 YYDKDF (reference sequence). The CDR3 DNA reads as TGTGCCACCAGCAGAGGGTTAAGCACAGATACGCAGTATTTT. This codes for CATSRGLSTDTQYF.

This clonotype was found many times. The V call is TRBV5-1, the J call TRBJ2-7; TRBD1 matches 8 bases. J lost 3 bases, V lost 0 bases, and 8 bases had no gene match. Germline CDR1 and CDR2: SGHRS and YFSETQ. The CDR3 runs to 16 residues. This CDR3 reads CASSLGGQEFLYEQYF. The CDR3 coding sequence is TGCGCCAGCAGCTTGGGGGGACAGGAGTTCCTCTACGAGCAGTACTTC.

Details on this clonotype: No conserved phenylalanine or tryptophan is present at the end of the CDR3, so a read error is the likely explanation. The V call is TRBV7-9, the J call TRBJ1-4, with D perhaps matching TRBD1 (5 bases). The germline V gene has CDR1 SEHNR and CDR2 FQNEAQ (reference sequence). CDR3 length: 15 amino acids. Trimming shortened V by 4 bases and J by 4 bases, and 13 bases separated the two germline ends. CDR3 DNA sequence: TGTGCCAGCAGCTCAAGACAGTCCTTTAATGAAAAACTGTTTCTT. Amino acids: CASSSRQSFNEKLFL.